A selection of T cell receptor beta chains follows, all from one sample in a study of blood T cells in healthy people across ages. MiXCR, applied by TCRdb to the 5' RACE reads, yields one record per CDR3 protein. The sample yields 750,000 or so distinct CDR3 sequences, 20% to 25% seen once. The same data also went into a second study, on T cells of mothers and their children.

Sequencing was done on a sample of blood. These receptor sequences come from a boy aged 10-17 years in good health. Both conserved end residues are part of each CDR3. Each record gives: clone size, J gene, V gene, D gene, CDR3 protein, CDR3 DNA. The D gene is left open where the match is weak. Rows give clone size only sometimes, using once, few, many, or a class for an expanded clone.

clone_size: -; j_call: TRBJ2-7; v_call: TRBV15; d_call: TRBD2; cdr3_aa: CATSTSGGIYEQYF; cdr3_nt: TGTGCCACCTCAACTAGCGGGGGGATTTACGAGCAGTACTTC
clone_size: -; j_call: TRBJ2-7; v_call: TRBV6-2/TRBV6-3; d_call: -; cdr3_aa: CASSYSNSPYEQYF; cdr3_nt: TGTGCCAGCAGTTACTCGAACAGTCCCTACGAGCAGTACTTC
clone_size: -; j_call: TRBJ2-1; v_call: TRBV28; d_call: TRBD2; cdr3_aa: CASSSSGGLWEQFF; cdr3_nt: TGTGCCAGCAGTTCTAGCGGGGGGCTTTGGGAGCAGTTCTTC
clone_size: -; j_call: TRBJ2-2; v_call: TRBV29-1; d_call: TRBD1; cdr3_aa: CSSRTGGANGELFF; cdr3_nt: TGCAGCTCGAGGACAGGGGGCGCAAATGGGGAGCTGTTTTTT
clone_size: few; j_call: TRBJ2-3; v_call: TRBV29-1; d_call: -; cdr3_aa: CSVAGVGDTQYF; cdr3_nt: TGCAGCGTTGCCGGGGTCGGAGATACGCAGTATTTT
clone_size: -; j_call: TRBJ1-2; v_call: TRBV12-3/TRBV12-4; d_call: TRBD1; cdr3_aa: CASSKEPGQPIWGYTF; cdr3_nt: TGTGCCAGCAGTAAAGAACCGGGACAGCCTATTTGGGGCTACACCTTC
clone_size: once; j_call: TRBJ2-5; v_call: TRBV29-1; d_call: -; cdr3_aa: CSVLKGKEETQYF; cdr3_nt: TGCAGCGTTCTAAAGGGGAAGGAAGAGACCCAGTACTTC
clone_size: few; j_call: TRBJ2-5; v_call: TRBV29-1; d_call: TRBD2; cdr3_aa: CSVEDLPGVAGGETQYF; cdr3_nt: TGCAGCGTTGAAGATCTTCCGGGGGTAGCGGGAGGGGAGACCCAGTACTTC
clone_size: -; j_call: TRBJ2-1; v_call: TRBV5-1; d_call: -; cdr3_aa: CASSSRDPVMDEQFF; cdr3_nt: TGCGCCAGCAGCTCCCGGGACCCCGTTATGGATGAGCAGTTCTTC
clone_size: -; j_call: TRBJ2-7; v_call: TRBV27; d_call: TRBD2; cdr3_aa: CASSLSSAGDEQYF; cdr3_nt: TGTGCCAGCAGTTTATCGAGTGCGGGGGACGAGCAGTACTTC
clone_size: -; j_call: TRBJ2-7; v_call: TRBV28; d_call: -; cdr3_aa: CASSELANYEQYF; cdr3_nt: TGTGCCAGCAGCGAGCTAGCGAACTACGAGCAGTACTTC
clone_size: -; j_call: TRBJ2-5; v_call: TRBV3-1; d_call: TRBD2; cdr3_aa: CASSQDPLAGGQQETQYF; cdr3_nt: TGTGCCAGCAGCCAAGATCCCCTAGCGGGAGGTCAACAAGAGACCCAGTACTTC
clone_size: -; j_call: TRBJ1-4; v_call: TRBV7-2; d_call: -; cdr3_aa: CASSLDRAGNEKLFF; cdr3_nt: TGTGCCAGCAGCTTAGACAGGGCGGGAAATGAAAAACTGTTTTTT
clone_size: few; j_call: TRBJ2-5; v_call: TRBV3-1; d_call: -; cdr3_aa: CASSSGGGFQETQYF; cdr3_nt: TGTGCCAGCAGCTCCGGTGGAGGGTTCCAAGAGACCCAGTACTTC
clone_size: -; j_call: TRBJ1-1; v_call: TRBV20-1; d_call: -; cdr3_aa: CSAPKSGRGLWDTEAFF; cdr3_nt: TGCAGTGCACCTAAATCGGGCAGGGGCTTATGGGACACTGAAGCTTTCTTT
clone_size: -; j_call: TRBJ1-2; v_call: TRBV7-2; d_call: -; cdr3_aa: CASSLGPWEDGYTF; cdr3_nt: TGTGCCAGCAGCTTAGGGCCCTGGGAAGATGGCTACACCTTC
clone_size: few; j_call: TRBJ1-1; v_call: TRBV6-2/TRBV6-3; d_call: TRBD1; cdr3_aa: CASSQTGARTEAFF; cdr3_nt: TGTGCCAGCAGTCAGACAGGGGCGCGCACTGAAGCTTTCTTT
clone_size: few; j_call: TRBJ2-5; v_call: TRBV5-1; d_call: TRBD1; cdr3_aa: CASSFFRGLRETQYF; cdr3_nt: TGCGCCAGCAGCTTTTTCAGGGGGCTCCGGGAGACCCAGTACTTC